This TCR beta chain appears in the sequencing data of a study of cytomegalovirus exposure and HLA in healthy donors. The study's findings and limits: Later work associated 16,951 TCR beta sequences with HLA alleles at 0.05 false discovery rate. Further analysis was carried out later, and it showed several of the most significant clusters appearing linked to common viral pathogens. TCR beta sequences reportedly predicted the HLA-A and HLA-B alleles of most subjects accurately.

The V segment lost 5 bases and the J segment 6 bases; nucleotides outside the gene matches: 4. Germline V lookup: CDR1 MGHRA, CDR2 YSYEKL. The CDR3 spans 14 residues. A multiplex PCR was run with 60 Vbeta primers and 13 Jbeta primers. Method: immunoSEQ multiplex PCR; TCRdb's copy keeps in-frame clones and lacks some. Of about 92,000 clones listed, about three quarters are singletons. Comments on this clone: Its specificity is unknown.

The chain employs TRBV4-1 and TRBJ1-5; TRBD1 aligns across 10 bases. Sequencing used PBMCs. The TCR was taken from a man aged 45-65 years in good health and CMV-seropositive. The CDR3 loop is CASSGGQGGQPQHF. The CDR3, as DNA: TGCGCCAGCAGCGGAGGACAGGGGGGTCAGCCCCAGCATTTT.